This T cell receptor (beta chain) was sequenced in a study of cytotoxic CD8 clonotypes in ibrutinib-treated CLL. Germline V CDR1 and CDR2: SGHVS, FQNEAQ. The CDR3 runs to 18 residues. The J segment lost 2 bases and the V segment lost 2 bases, leaving 12 bases of the junction unmatched. Sequencing was performed with immunoSEQ multiplex PCR; in TCRdb, only in-frame clones are kept and a portion is missing. The sample records 330,000 or so clones, roughly 70% being singletons. This receptor was identified in a human donor with chronic lymphocytic leukemia. The sample in question was PBMCs, obtained after 36 months of ibrutinib treatment. The chain employs TRBV7-8 and TRBJ2-5; 9 nucleotides match TRBD2. The CDR3 protein is CASSLPGWTSENQETQYF. The CDR3 region has the DNA TGTGCCAGCAGCTTACCGGGCTGGACTAGCGAAAATCAAGAGACCCAGTACTTC.